This TCR beta chain was found in a study of blood T cell repertoires in COVID-19. Germline V lookup: CDR1 MNHEY, CDR2 SVGEGT. The CDR3 runs to 15 residues. Trimming pared 1 base from V and 6 bases from J, leaving 12 bases between. Per the authors' pipeline: Nucleated cell number was recorded as an estimate derived from reference gene primer amplification. Generated by immunoSEQ multiplex PCR, the TCRdb table keeps only in-frame clones and is missing some. That table gives V, J and clone size, and the DNA gave D and trimming. The sample includes about 240,000 clones, about 89% of them seen just once. Recovered participants had two consecutive negative NP/OP PCR tests, healthcare professional clearance, or symptom resolution.

Material for sequencing was PBMCs or T cells enriched from blood (not recorded which). This rearrangement joins TRBV6-2 or TRBV6-3 to TRBJ2-2, with D perhaps TRBD1 (5 bases). The TCR was taken from a woman aged 25 to 39 who had recovered from COVID-19. CDR3 nucleotide sequence: TGTGCCAGCAGTTACTTGGCAGGGCTATCCGGGGAGCTGTTTTTT. Translation: CASSYLAGLSGELFF.